This T cell receptor (beta chain) appears in the sequencing data of a study of CD4 T cells in relation to SARS-CoV-2 and coronaviruses. Libraries were prepared by immunoSEQ multiplex PCR; TCRdb keeps only in-frame clonotypes and omits some of them. The sample has roughly 60,000 clones, roughly 93% seen once. Unexposed donor CD4+ T cells date from about 2011-2019, before the COVID-19 pandemic. The CDR3 runs to 14 residues. Germline values: CDR1 SGHTA, CDR2 FQGNSA. Trimming took 5 bases from V and 3 from J; bases not matched to a gene: 5. The sequence was collected from a human donor in good health. The chain carries TRBV7-2 and TRBJ2-7, with TRBD1 identical over 9 bases. The sequencing input was naive CD4+ T cells from PBMCs. Subset reported: naive CD4+ T cells isolated by negative enrichment. The CDR3 here is CASSGGQGYYEQYF. As DNA, the CDR3 is TGTGCCAGCAGCGGGGGACAGGGATACTACGAGCAGTACTTC.